This T cell receptor (beta chain) was observed in a study of blood T cell repertoires in COVID-19. Study in general: Collection of acute and convalescent COVID-19 samples took place in the United States, Italy and Spain.

TCRdb keeps only in-frame clones here, not all; method: immunoSEQ multiplex PCR. The data hold 120,000 or so clones, with approximately 84% observed a single time. The CDR3 sequence is 16 residues long. The ends lost 5 bases at V and 5 bases at J; junction bases unmatched: 7. Germline V gives CDR1 SGHNT, CDR2 YENEEA. The chain employs TRBV11-3 and TRBJ2-2, with TRBD1 matching over 11 bases. This sequence was found in a man between 65 and 80 years old with acute or convalescent COVID-19. The sequenced material came from peripheral blood. In DNA, the CDR3 is TGTGCCAGCAGCGGAGGACAGGGGGCAGGTACCGGGGAGCTGTTTTTT. Its translation: CASSGGQGAGTGELFF. The full variable domain, rest sourced from reference TRBV11-3 and TRBJ2-2, is EAGVVQSPRYKIIEKKQPVAFWCNPISGHNTLYWYLQNLGQGPELLIRYENEEAVDDSQLPKDRFSAERLKGVDSTLKIQPAELGDSAVYLCASSGGQGAGTGELFFGEGSRLTVL.